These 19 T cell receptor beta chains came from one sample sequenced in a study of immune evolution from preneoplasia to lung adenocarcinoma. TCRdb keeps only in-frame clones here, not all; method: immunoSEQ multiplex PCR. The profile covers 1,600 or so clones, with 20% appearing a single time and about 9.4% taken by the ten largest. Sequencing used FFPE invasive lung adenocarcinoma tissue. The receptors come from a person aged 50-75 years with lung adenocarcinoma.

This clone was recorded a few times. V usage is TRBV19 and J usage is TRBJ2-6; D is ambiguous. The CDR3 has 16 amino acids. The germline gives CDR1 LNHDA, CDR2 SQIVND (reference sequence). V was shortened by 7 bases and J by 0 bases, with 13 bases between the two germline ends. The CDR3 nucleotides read TGTGCCAGTAAGGAAGGGATCCTCTCTGGGGCCAACGTCCTGACTTTC. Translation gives CASKEGILSGANVLTF.

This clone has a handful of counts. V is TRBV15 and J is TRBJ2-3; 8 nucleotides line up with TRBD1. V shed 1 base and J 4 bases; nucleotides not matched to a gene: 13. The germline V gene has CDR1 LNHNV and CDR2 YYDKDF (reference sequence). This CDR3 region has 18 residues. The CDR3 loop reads CATSRVVAGTGVADTQYF. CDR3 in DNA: TGTGCCACCAGCAGAGTTGTCGCCGGGACAGGTGTCGCAGATACGCAGTATTTT.

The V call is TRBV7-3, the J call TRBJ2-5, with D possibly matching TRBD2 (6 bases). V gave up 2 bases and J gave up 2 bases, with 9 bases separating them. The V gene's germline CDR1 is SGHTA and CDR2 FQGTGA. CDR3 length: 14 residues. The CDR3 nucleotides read TGTGCCAGCAGCTTACTGGGGGGTCAAGAGACCCAGTACTTC. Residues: CASSLLGGQETQYF.

The CDR3 sequence is CAWSVRYNQPQHF. CDR3 coding DNA: TGTGCCTGGAGTGTAAGGTATAATCAGCCCCAGCATTTT. V gene TRBV30 combines with J gene TRBJ1-5; D gene uncertain. Germline V gene data show CDR1 as GTSNPN and CDR2 as SVGIG (reference sequence). The germline V and J ends were trimmed by 0 bases and 4 bases, with 7 bases remaining between them. The CDR3 covers 13 residues.

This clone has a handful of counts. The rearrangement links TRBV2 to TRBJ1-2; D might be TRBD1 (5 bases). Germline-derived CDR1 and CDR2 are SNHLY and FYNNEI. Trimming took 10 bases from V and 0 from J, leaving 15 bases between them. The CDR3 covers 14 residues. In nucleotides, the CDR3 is TGTGCCACCCTCCGGGACGGCACTAACTATGGCTACACCTTC. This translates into CATLRDGTNYGYTF.

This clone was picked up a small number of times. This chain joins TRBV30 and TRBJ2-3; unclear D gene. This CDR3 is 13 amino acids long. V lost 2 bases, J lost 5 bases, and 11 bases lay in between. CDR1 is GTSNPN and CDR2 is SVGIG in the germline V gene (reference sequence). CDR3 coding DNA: TGTGCCTGGAGTCGTCGTGTGGGAGATACGCAGTATTTT. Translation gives CAWSRRVGDTQYF.

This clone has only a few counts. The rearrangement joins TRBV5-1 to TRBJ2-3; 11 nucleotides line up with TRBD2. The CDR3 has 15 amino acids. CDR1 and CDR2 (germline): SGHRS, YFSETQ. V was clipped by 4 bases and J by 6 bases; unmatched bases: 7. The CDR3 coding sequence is TGCGCCAGCAGCCCGATAGCGGGAGGGCCTGATACGCAGTATTTT. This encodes CASSPIAGGPDTQYF.

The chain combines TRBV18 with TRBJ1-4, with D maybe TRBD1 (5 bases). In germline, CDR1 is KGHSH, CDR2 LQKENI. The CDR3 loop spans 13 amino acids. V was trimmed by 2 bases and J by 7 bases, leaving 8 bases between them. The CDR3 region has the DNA TGTGCCAGCTCACCAGACGGGGCTGAAAAACTGTTTTTT. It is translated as CASSPDGAEKLFF.

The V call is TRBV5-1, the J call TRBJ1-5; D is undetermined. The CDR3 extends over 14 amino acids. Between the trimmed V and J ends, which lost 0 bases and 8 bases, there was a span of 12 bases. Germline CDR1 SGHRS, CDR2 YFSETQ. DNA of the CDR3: TGCGCCAGCAGCTTGGATGGAGTATCGGAGCCCCAGCATTTT. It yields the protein CASSLDGVSEPQHF.

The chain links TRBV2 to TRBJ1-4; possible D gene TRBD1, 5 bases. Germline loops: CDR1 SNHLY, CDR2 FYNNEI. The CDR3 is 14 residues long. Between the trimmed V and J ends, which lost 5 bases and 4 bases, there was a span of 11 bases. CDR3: CASSFTGDNEKLFF. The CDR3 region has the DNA TGTGCCAGCAGTTTTACAGGAGATAATGAAAAACTGTTTTTT.

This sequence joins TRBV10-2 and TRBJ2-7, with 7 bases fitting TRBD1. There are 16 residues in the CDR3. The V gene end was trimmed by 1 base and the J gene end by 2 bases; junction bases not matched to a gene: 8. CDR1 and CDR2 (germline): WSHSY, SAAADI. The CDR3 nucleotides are TGCGCCAGCAGTGAGTACGGGACAGCAACCACCTACGAGCAGTACTTC. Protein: CASSEYGTATTYEQYF.

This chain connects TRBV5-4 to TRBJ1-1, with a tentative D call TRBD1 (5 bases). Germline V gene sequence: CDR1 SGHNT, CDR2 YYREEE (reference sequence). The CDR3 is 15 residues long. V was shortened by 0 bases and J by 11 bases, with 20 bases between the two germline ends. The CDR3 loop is CASSLALSGGEMAFF. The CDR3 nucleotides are TGTGCCAGCAGCTTGGCGCTGAGTGGGGGGGAGATGGCTTTCTTT.

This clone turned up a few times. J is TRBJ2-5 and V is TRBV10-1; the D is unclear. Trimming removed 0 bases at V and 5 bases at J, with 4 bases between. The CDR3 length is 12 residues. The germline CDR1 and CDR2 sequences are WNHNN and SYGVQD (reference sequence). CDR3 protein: CASSESAETQYF. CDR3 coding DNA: TGCGCCAGCAGTGAGTCGGCGGAGACCCAGTACTTC.

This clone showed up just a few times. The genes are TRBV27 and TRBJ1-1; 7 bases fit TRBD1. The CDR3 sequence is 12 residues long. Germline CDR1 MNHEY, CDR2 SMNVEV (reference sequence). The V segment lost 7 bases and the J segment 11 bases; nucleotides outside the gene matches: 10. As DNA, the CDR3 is TGTGCCAGCACCTGGGTAGGGGGCCCTGCTTTCTTT. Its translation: CASTWVGGPAFF.

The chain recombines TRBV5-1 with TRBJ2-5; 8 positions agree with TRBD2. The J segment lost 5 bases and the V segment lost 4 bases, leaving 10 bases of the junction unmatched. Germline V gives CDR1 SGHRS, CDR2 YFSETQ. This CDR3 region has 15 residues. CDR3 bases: TGCGCCAGCAGCGCCTCGGGACTAGTTCTGGAGACCCAGTACTTC. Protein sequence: CASSASGLVLETQYF.

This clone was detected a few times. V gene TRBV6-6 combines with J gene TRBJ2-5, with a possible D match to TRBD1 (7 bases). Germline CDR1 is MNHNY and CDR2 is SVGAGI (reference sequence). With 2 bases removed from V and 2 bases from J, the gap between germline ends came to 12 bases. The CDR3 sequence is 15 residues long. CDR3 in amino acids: CASSYRAGQQETQYF. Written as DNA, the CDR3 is TGTGCCAGCAGTTACCGGGCGGGACAGCAAGAGACCCAGTACTTC.

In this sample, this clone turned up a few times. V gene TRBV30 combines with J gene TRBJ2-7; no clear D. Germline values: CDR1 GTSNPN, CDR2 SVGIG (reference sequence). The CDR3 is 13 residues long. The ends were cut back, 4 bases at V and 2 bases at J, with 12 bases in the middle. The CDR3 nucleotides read TGTGCCTGGAAACATCTTGGGGCCTACGAGCAGTACTTC. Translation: CAWKHLGAYEQYF.

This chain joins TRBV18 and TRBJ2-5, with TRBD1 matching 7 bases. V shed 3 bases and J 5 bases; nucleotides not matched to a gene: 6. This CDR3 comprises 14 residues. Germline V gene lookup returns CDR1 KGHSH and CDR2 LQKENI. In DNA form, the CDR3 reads TGTGCCAGCTCACCCTCGAGGGGGCGGGAGACCCAGTACTTC. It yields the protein CASSPSRGRETQYF.

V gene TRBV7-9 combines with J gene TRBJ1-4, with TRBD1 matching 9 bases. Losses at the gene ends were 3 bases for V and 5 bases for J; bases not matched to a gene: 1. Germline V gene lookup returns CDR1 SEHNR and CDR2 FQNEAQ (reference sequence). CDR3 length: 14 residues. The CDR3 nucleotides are TGTGCCAGCAGCTTCACAGGGGGCAATGAAAAACTGTTTTTT. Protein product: CASSFTGGNEKLFF.